This TCR beta chain was recovered during a study of sequential checkpoint blockade in melanoma (dated by TCRdb to about 2019). Turning to the overall study: Using 1:1 randomization, the trial assigned patients either to first-line nivolumab followed by ipilimumab (arm A) or to ipilimumab followed by nivolumab (arm B). Maintenance nivolumab was given following each of the two trial sequences. Overall study outcomes, separate from this receptor: Validation of the response-prediction model combining TCR metrics and mutation burden is needed in larger, independent patient cohorts.

The label giving this sample's treatment or condition can be read as: randomized to nivolumab then ipilimumab (arm A) or the reverse (arm B). No trial patient had received prior DNA-damaging chemotherapy. On a FACS Aria II flow cytometer, live CD3+CD8+ cells that were negative for CD19 and CD56 were sorted from thawed PBMCs. Samples were obtained from patients with melanoma enrolled in CheckMate 064, a randomized, open-label phase II trial of sequential checkpoint blockade. Leukapheresis was used to collect peripheral blood mononuclear cells, which were then purified with Ficoll-Paque and frozen in human serum with about 10% DMSO. Purity of sorted blood CD3+CD8+ cells was verified at >98% immediately after sorting, followed by DNA extraction. Worth noting for this clone: Its antigen is still unknown. The input lacks base qualities; no much larger clone sits a single base away.

Compared with germline, V lacks 9 bases and J lacks 4 bases; bases without a gene match: 12. The CDR3 sequence holds 17 residues, the cysteine and phenylalanine included. Only the CDR3 part of the read is kept: 51 bases, read in frame from the first base. CDR1 and CDR2 (LNHDA, SQIVND) derive from the germline V gene (reference sequence). The immunoSEQ Assay was used to immunosequence TCRbeta CDR3 regions from genomic DNA. Prior to high-throughput sequencing, genomic DNA was amplified by bias-controlled multiplex PCR. In the source study's methods: To quantify the absolute abundance of each unique TCRbeta CDR3 region, the sequences were collapsed and filtered. Clonality, defined as 1 minus Pielou's evenness, was calculated using productive rearrangements only. A previously published method was used to identify clones with significantly greater frequencies in on-treatment samples than in baseline samples. Entries here come from immuneACCESS through TCRdb and include only in-frame sequences with V and J called. Some clones fail to appear in such tables; in the studies checked, an unresolved V gene covers under half of the shortfall, and the cause of the remainder is unknown. V and J calls and clone size come straight from that table; D and trimming were deduced from the DNA. The sample data list roughly 8,800 clones, and around 71% of these were observed just once. Less than 25% of the sample is taken by the ten largest.

Here the sequenced sample was CD8+ T cells sorted from blood (inferred from file names), taken from a patient given nivolumab and ipilimumab in sequence. Recombination connected TRBV19 to TRBJ2-1, with TRBD2 matching 13 junction bases. This clonotype was sampled from a human donor with melanoma. In nucleotides, the sequence is TGTGCCAGCTCCAGCACTAGCGGGAGGGCCAGATACAATGAGCAGTTCTTC. Its product reads: CASSSTSGRARYNEQFF. When the CDR3 is completed using the reference TRBV19 and TRBJ2-1 genes on either side, the full variable domain is DGGITQSPKYLFRKEGQNVTLSCEQNLNHDAMYWYRQDPGQGLRLIYYSQIVNDFQKGDIAEGYSVSREKKESFPLTVTSAQKNPTAFYLCASSSTSGRARYNEQFFGPGTRLTVL.